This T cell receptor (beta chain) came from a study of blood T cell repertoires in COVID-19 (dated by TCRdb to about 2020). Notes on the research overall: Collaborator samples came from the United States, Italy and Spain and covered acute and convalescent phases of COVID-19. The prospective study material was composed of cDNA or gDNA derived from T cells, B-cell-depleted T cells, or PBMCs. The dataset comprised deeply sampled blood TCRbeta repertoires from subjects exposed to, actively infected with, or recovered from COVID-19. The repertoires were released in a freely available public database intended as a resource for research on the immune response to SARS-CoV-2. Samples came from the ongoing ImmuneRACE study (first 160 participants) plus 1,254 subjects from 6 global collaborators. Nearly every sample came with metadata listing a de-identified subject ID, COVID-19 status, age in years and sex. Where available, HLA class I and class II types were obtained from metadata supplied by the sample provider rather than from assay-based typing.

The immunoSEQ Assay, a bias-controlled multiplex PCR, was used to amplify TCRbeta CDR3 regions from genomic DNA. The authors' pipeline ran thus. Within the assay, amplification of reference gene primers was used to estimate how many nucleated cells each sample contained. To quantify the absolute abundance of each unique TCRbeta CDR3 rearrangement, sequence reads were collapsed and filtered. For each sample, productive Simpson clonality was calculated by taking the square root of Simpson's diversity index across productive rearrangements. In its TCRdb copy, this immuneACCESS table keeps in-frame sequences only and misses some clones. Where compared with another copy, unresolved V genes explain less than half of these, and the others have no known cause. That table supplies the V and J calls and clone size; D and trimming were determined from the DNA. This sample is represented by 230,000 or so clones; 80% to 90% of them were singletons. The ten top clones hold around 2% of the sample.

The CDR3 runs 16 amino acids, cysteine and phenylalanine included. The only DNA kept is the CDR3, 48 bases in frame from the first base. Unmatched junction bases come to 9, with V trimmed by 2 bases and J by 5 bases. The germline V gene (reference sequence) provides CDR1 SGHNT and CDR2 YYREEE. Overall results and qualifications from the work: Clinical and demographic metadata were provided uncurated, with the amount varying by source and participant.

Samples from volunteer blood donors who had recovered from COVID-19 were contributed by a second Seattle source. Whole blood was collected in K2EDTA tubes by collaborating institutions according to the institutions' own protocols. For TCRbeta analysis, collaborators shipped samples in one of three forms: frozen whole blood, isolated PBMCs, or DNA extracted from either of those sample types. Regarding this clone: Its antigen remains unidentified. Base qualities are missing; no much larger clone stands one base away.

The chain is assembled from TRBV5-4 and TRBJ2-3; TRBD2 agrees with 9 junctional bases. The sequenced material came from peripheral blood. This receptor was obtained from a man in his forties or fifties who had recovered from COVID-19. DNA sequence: TGTGCCAGCAGCTTACGTAGCGGGAGTGGAGGAGATACGCAGTATTTT. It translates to CASSLRSGSGGDTQYF.